Sequencing of this T cell receptor (beta chain) was carried out in a study of cytomegalovirus exposure and HLA in healthy donors. Study results and caveats: Prior analysis indicated that the majority of TCR beta V segments exhibited productivity approximately 87% or approximately 30% of the time.

V lost 4 bases to trimming and J lost 3 bases, with 15 bases between them. From germline, CDR1 is KGHSH and CDR2 LQKENI. The CDR3 is 15 amino acids. The donors were healthy bone marrow donors. With 60 Vbeta and 13 Jbeta primers, the PCR was carried out. Sequenced by immunoSEQ multiplex PCR; TCRdb stores in-frame clones only, minus some. Its listing shows around 64,000 clones. About this clone itself: Its specificity is not known.

The J gene is TRBJ1-1, the V gene TRBV18; D not resolved. Source material: PBMCs. The clonotype originates from a female donor in good health and CMV-seropositive. CDR3 nucleotide sequence: TGTGCCAGCTCACTTGGTATGGGCGGGGACACTGAAGCTTTCTTT. Protein sequence: CASSLGMGGDTEAFF.